This T cell receptor beta chain was captured in a study of beta chain features in type 1 diabetes. Concerning this clone itself: Antigen: not known.

The investigators reverse transcribed all of the isolated RNA, so they sequenced expressed TCRB transcripts. The protocol was immunoSEQ multiplex PCR, while the TCRdb copy is restricted to in-frame clones and leaves out a portion. The sample yields fewer than 200,000 clones, about 13% seen once. Sorted populations all had greater than 95% purity. General study findings and limits: At VDJ recombination sites, type 1 diabetes patients had fewer insertions and more deleted nucleotides. The cDNA sequencing approach could over-represent high-TCR-expressing cells. No resolution was reached here on whether HLA type influences TCRB rearrangement.

Trimming took 5 bases from V and 3 from J, leaving 14 bases between them. CDR3 size: 14 residues. Germline V gene sequence: CDR1 MDHEN, CDR2 SYDVKM. This clonotype originated in a woman younger than 35 in good health. The rearrangement links TRBV28 to TRBJ2-7; a weak D match, TRBD2 (7 bases). Sequenced sample: central memory CD4+ T cells from blood. The CDR3 nucleotides are TGTGCCAGCAGTCCGAGCGGGACACTCTACGAGCAGTACTTC. Translating gives CASSPSGTLYEQYF.